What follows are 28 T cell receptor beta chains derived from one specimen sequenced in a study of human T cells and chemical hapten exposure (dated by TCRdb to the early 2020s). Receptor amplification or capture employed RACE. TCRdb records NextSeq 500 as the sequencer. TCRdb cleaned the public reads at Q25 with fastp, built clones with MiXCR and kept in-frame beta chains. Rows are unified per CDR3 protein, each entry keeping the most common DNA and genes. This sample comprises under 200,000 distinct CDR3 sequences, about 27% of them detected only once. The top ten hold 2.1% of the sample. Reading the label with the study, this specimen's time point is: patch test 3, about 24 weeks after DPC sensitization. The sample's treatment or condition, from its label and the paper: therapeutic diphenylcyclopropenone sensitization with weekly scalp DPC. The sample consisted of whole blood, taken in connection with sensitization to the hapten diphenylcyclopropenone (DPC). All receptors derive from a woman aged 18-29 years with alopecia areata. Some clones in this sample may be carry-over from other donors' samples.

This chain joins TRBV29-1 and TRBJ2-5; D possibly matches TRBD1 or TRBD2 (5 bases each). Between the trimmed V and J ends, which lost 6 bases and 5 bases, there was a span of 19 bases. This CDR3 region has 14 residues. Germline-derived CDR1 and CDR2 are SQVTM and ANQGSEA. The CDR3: CSVIEDRGDETQYF. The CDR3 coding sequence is TGCAGCGTCATTGAAGATAGAGGGGATGAGACCCAGTACTTC.

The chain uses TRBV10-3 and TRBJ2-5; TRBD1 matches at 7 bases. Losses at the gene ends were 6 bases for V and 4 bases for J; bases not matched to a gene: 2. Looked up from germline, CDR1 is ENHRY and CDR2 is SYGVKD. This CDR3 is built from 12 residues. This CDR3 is CAIRGQSETQYF. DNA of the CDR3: TGTGCCATCAGGGGACAGTCAGAGACCCAGTACTTC.

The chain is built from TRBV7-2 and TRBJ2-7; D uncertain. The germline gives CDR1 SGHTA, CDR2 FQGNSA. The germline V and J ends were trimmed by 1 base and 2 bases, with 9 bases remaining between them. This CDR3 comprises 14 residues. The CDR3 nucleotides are TGTGCCAGCAGCTTAGACCCGCGTACCTACGAGCAGTACTTC. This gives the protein CASSLDPRTYEQYF.

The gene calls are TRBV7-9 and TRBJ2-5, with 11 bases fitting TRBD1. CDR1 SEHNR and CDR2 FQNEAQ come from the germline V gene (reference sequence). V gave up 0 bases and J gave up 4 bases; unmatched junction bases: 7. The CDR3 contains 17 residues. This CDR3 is CASSLADGTGGRETQYF. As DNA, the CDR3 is TGTGCCAGCAGCTTAGCGGATGGGACAGGGGGTCGAGAGACCCAGTACTTC.

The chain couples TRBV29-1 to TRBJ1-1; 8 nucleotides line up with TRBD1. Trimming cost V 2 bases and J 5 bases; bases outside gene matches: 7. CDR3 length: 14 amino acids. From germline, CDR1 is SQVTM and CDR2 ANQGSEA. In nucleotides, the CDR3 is TGCAGCGTTGAACCCGGACAGGGCGCGACTGAAGCTTTCTTT. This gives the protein CSVEPGQGATEAFF. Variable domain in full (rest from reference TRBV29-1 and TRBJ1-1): SAVISQKPSRDICQRGTSLTIQCQVDSQVTMMFWYRQQPGQSLTLIATANQGSEATYESGFVIDKFPISRPNLTFSTLTVSNMSPEDSSIYLCSVEPGQGATEAFFGQGTRLTVV.

CDR3: CSVEFSRDRGDEQFF. The CDR3 DNA reads as TGCAGCGTTGAGTTCTCCCGGGACAGGGGCGATGAGCAGTTCTTC. This chain joins TRBV29-1 and TRBJ2-1; 10 bases agree with TRBD1. Germline lookup yields CDR1 SQVTM and CDR2 ANQGSEA. V lost 3 bases and J lost 8; bases outside the gene matches: 10. The CDR3 covers 15 residues.

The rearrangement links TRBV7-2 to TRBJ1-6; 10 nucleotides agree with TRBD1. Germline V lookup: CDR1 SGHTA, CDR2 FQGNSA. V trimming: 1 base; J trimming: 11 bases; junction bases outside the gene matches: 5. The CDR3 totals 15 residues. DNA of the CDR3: TGTGCCAGCAGCTTAGTCGTGGGACAGGGGCCACCCCTCCACTTT. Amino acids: CASSLVVGQGPPLHF. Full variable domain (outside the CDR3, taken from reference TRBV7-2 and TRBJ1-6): GAGVSQSPSNKVTEKGKDVELRCDPISGHTALYWYRQSLGQGLEFLIYFQGNSAPDKSGLPSDRFSAERTGGSVSTLTIQRTQQEDSAVYLCASSLVVGQGPPLHFGNGTRLTVT.

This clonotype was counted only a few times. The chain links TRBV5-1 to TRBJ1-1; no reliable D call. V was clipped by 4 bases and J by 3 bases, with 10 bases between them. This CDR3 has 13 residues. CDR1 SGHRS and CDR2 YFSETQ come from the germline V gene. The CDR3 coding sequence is TGCGCCAGCAGCCTAACCAAAGACACTGAAGCTTTCTTT. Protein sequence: CASSLTKDTEAFF.

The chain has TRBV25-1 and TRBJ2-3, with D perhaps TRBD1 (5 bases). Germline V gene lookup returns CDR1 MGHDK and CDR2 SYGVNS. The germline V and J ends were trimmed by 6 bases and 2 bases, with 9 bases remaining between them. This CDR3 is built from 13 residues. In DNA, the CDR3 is TGTGCCAGCAGGGGGCTGTACACAGATACGCAGTATTTT. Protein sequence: CASRGLYTDTQYF.

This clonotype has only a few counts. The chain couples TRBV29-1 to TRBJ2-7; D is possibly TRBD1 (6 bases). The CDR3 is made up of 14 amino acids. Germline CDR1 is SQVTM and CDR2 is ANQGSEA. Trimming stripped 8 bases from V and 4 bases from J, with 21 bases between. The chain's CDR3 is CSILTQGSRYEQYF. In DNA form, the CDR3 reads TGCAGCATACTTACACAGGGAAGTCGTTACGAGCAGTACTTC.

The CDR3 sequence: CSATGTRGYEQYF. The CDR3 DNA reads as TGCAGTGCTACCGGGACTAGAGGCTACGAGCAGTACTTC. The chain combines TRBV20-1 with TRBJ2-7, with 8 bases fitting TRBD2. The CDR3 covers 13 residues. Germline loops: CDR1 DFQATT, CDR2 SNEGSKA (reference sequence). V was pared by 4 bases and J by 3 bases, with 5 bases of the junction left unmatched.

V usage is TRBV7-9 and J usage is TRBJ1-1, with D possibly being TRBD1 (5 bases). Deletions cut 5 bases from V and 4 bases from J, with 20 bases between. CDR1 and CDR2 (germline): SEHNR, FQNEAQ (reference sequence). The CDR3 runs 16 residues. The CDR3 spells CASSQPARGFGTEAFF. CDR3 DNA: TGTGCCAGCAGCCAACCTGCCCGGGGGTTTGGCACTGAAGCTTTCTTT.

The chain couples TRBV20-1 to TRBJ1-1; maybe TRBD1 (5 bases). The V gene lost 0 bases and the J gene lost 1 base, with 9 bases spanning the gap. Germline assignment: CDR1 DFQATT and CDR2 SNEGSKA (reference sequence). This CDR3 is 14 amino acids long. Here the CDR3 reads CSARDQGKNTEAFF. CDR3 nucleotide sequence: TGCAGTGCTAGAGATCAGGGAAAGAACACTGAAGCTTTCTTT.

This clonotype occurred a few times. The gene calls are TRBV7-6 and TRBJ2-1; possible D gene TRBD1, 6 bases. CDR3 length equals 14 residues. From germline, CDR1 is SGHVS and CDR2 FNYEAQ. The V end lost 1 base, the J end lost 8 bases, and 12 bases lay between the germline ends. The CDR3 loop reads CASSLGAGADEQFF. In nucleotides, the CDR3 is TGTGCCAGCAGCTTAGGGGCAGGGGCCGATGAGCAGTTCTTC.

DNA of the CDR3: TGTGCCATCAGTGAGTCACTGGGATCCTACAATGAGCAGTTCTTC. This encodes CAISESLGSYNEQFF. This chain joins TRBV10-3 and TRBJ2-1; D remains unclear. From germline, CDR1 is ENHRY and CDR2 SYGVKD. The CDR3 runs 15 residues. V was cut by 0 bases and J by 1 base, with 7 bases left in between.

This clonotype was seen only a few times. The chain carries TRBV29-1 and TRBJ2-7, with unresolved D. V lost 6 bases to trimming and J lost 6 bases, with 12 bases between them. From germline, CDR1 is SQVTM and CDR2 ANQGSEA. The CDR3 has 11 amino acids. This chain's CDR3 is CSVVDSGEQYF. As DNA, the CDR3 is TGCAGCGTCGTCGACTCAGGCGAGCAGTACTTC.

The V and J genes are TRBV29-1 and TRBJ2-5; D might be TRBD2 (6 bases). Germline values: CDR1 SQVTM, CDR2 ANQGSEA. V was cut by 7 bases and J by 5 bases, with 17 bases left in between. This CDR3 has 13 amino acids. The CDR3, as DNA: TGCAGCGCCACGTTGTGGGGGAGGGAGACCCAGTACTTC. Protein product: CSATLWGRETQYF.

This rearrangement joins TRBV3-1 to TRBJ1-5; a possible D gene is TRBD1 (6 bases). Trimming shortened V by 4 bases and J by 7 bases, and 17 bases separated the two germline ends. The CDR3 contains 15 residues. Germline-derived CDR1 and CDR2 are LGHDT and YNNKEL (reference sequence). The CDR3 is CASSPSWGGGQPQHF. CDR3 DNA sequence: TGTGCCAGCAGCCCCAGTTGGGGGGGCGGGCAGCCCCAGCATTTT.

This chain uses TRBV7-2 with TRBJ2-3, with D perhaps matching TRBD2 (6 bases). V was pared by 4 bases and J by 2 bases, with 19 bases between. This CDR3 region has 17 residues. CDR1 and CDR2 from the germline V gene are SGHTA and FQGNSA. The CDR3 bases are TGTGCCAGCAGCTCCGGCCCGGTAGCGGAGATCACAGATACGCAGTATTTT. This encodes CASSSGPVAEITDTQYF.

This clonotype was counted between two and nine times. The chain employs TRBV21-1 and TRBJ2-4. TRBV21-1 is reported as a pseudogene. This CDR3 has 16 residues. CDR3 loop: CASSKASSDTKNIQYF. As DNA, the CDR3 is TGTGCCAGCAGCAAAGCCAGTTCAGATACCAAAAACATTCAGTACTTC.

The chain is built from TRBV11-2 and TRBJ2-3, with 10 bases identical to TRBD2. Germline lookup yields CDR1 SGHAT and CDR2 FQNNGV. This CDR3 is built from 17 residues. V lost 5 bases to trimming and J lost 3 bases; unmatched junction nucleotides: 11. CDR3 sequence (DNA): TGTGCCAGCAGCGGGGGGGGGACTAGCGTGTCGACAGATACGCAGTATTTT. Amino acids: CASSGGGTSVSTDTQYF.

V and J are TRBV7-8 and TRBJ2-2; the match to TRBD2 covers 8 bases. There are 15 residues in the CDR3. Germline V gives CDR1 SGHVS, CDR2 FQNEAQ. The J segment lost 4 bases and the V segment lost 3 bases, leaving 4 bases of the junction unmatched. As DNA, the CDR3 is TGTGCCAGCAGCTTGTCTAGCGGGTTCACCGGGGAGCTGTTTTTT. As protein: CASSLSSGFTGELFF.

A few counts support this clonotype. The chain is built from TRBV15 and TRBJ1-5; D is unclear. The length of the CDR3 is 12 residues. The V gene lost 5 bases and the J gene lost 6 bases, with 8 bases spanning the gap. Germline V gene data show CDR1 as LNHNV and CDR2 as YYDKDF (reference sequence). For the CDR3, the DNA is TGTGCCACCAGCCGATTGGGTCAGCCCCAGCATTTT. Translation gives CATSRLGQPQHF. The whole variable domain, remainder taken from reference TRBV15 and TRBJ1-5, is DAMVIQNPRYQVTQFGKPVTLSCSQTLNHNVMYWYQQKSSQAPKLLFHYYDKDFNNEADTPDNFQSRRPNTSFCFLDIRSPGLGDTAMYLCATSRLGQPQHFGDGTRLSIL.

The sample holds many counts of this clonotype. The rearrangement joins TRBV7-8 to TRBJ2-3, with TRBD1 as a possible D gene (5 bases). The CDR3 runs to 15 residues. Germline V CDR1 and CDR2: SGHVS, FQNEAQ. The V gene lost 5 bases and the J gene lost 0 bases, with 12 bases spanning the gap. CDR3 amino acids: CASSPLAGSTDTQYF. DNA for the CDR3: TGTGCCAGCAGCCCCTTGGCAGGGAGCACAGATACGCAGTATTTT.

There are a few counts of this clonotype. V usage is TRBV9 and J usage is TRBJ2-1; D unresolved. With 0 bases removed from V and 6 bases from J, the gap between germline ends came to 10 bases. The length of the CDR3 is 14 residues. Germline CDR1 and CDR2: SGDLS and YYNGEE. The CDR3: CASSVVGTSNEQFF. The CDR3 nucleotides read TGTGCCAGCAGCGTAGTTGGAACCAGCAATGAGCAGTTCTTC. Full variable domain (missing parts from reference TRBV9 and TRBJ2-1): DSGVTQTPKHLITATGQRVTLRCSPRSGDLSVYWYQQSLDQGLQFLIQYYNGEERAKGNILERFSAQQFPDLHSELNLSSLELGDSALYFCASSVVGTSNEQFFGPGTRLTVL.

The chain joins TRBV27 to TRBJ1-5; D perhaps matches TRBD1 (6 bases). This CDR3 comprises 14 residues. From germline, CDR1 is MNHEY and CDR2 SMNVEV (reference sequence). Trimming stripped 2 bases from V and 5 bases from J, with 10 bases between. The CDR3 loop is CASSLRAGDQPQHF. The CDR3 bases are TGTGCCAGCAGTTTAAGGGCAGGGGATCAGCCCCAGCATTTT.

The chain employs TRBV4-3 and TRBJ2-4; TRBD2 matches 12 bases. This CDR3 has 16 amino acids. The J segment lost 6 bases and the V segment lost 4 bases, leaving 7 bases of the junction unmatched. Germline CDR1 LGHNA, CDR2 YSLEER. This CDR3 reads CASSPTGLAGINIQYF. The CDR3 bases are TGCGCCAGCAGCCCGACCGGACTAGCGGGAATAAACATTCAGTACTTC.

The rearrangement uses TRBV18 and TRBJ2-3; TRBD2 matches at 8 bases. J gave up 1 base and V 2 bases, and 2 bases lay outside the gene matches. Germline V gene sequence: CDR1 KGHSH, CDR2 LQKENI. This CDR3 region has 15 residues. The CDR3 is CASSPAGGGTDTQYF. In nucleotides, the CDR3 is TGTGCCAGCTCACCAGCCGGGGGGGGCACAGATACGCAGTATTTT.